These 28 T cell receptor beta chains were all obtained from the same sample, sequenced in a study of blood T cell repertoires in COVID-19. Here immunoSEQ multiplex PCR was the method, and the copy in TCRdb shows in-frame clones only, minus some. Of around 250,000 clones listed, about 83% are singletons. Sample: peripheral blood. These receptors all stem from a woman aged 40-49 years who had recovered from COVID-19.

The J gene is TRBJ1-6, the V gene TRBV10-3, with 7 bases fitting TRBD1. V dropped 6 bases and J dropped 10; count of bases not matched to a gene: 12. CDR1 and CDR2 (germline): ENHRY, SYGVKD. CDR3 length: 15 amino acids. CDR3 loop: CAIRRDLTGDSPLHF. DNA of the CDR3: TGTGCCATCAGACGGGACCTAACAGGGGACTCACCCCTCCACTTT.

This clone was detected once. The V call is TRBV6-5, the J call TRBJ2-2; 7 bases are shared with TRBD1. The CDR3 runs 14 residues. The V gene end was trimmed by 6 bases and the J gene end by 8 bases; junction bases not matched to a gene: 9. CDR1 is MNHEY and CDR2 is SVGAGI in the germline V gene. The CDR3 here is CASRADRVSGELFF. The DNA for the CDR3 is TGTGCCAGCAGGGCCGACAGGGTTTCAGGGGAGCTGTTTTTT.

V is TRBV24-1 and J is TRBJ2-3, with 9 nucleotides matching TRBD1. The CDR3 is 15 amino acids. Germline V gene lookup returns CDR1 KGHDR and CDR2 SFDVKD. After removal of 4 bases from V and 7 bases from J, the junction contained 8 bases not matched to a gene. The CDR3 DNA reads as TGTGCCACCAGTGACTATGGACAGGGGACAAATACGCAGTATTTT. This codes for CATSDYGQGTNTQYF.

This clone occurred once. This rearrangement joins TRBV10-3 to TRBJ1-2; D gene ambiguous. This CDR3 comprises 15 residues. Germline CDR1 reads ENHRY; CDR2 reads SYGVKD. The germline V and J ends were trimmed by 10 bases and 0 bases, with 18 bases remaining between them. CDR3 DNA: TGTGCCAACGCTGCCACTCCCGAGTCTAACTATGGCTACACCTTC. Amino acids: CANAATPESNYGYTF.

The V gene is TRBV7-6, the J gene TRBJ1-6; D gene unclear. The CDR3 is 16 amino acids. CDR1 is SGHVS and CDR2 is FNYEAQ in the germline V gene. V was pared by 10 bases and J by 0 bases, with 16 bases between. DNA for the CDR3: TGTGCCACGCGGGAGGGAGGGCCCTCCTATAATTCACCCCTCCACTTT. This encodes CATREGGPSYNSPLHF.

The chain employs TRBV5-1 and TRBJ2-3, with unresolved D. Germline V gene lookup returns CDR1 SGHRS and CDR2 YFSETQ. The V end was cut by 0 bases, the J end by 6 bases, with 17 bases between. The CDR3 is 16 amino acids. CDR3 bases: TGCGCCAGCAGCTTGGAGTTCTCTTCCTTTCGGGATACGCAGTATTTT. It yields the protein CASSLEFSSFRDTQYF.

The chain combines TRBV28 with TRBJ1-1; D is possibly TRBD1 (5 bases). The V gene lost 4 bases and the J gene lost 3 bases, with 21 bases spanning the gap. Germline CDR1 MDHEN, CDR2 SYDVKM. This CDR3 spans 17 amino acids. CDR3 sequence (DNA): TGTGCCAGCAGTTCTCCTTCACCCGGGACTCGGTACACTGAAGCTTTCTTT. Its protein product is CASSSPSPGTRYTEAFF.

This rearrangement joins TRBV30 to TRBJ1-5, with 9 bases fitting TRBD1. Germline lookup yields CDR1 GTSNPN and CDR2 SVGIG (reference sequence). The V gene end was trimmed by 1 base and the J gene end by 7 bases; junction bases not matched to a gene: 14. This CDR3 has 17 amino acids. CDR3 amino acids: CAWSGGIYRGQGQPQHF. For the CDR3, the DNA is TGTGCCTGGAGTGGAGGGATATACAGGGGGCAGGGACAGCCCCAGCATTTT.

The rearrangement links TRBV4-1 to TRBJ2-5, with D possibly TRBD1 on 5 matching bases. CDR3 length equals 13 residues. Germline CDR1 reads MGHRA; CDR2 reads YSYEKL. With 4 bases removed from V and 1 base from J, the gap between germline ends came to 7 bases. CDR3 nucleotide sequence: TGCGCCAGCAGCCCGGACATCCAAGAGACCCAGTACTTC. Encoded protein: CASSPDIQETQYF.

The J gene is TRBJ2-2, the V gene TRBV24-1; D might be TRBD1 (6 bases). Germline V gene lookup returns CDR1 KGHDR and CDR2 SFDVKD. V lost 3 bases and J lost 5, with 15 bases in between. The CDR3 has 16 amino acids. The CDR3: CATSDHDRKRTGELFF. DNA for the CDR3: TGTGCCACCAGTGATCACGACAGGAAGAGGACCGGGGAGCTGTTTTTT.

This chain joins TRBV3-1 (or the pseudogene TRBV3-2) and TRBJ1-4, with D maybe TRBD1 (6 bases). The CDR3 loop spans 15 amino acids. V lost 4 bases, J lost 4 bases, and 13 bases lay in between. Germline V gene data show CDR1 as LGHDT and CDR2 as YNNKEL (reference sequence). CDR3 nucleotide sequence: TGTGCCAGCAGCCCTGGGACATTTAATAATGAAAAACTGTTTTTT. Protein: CASSPGTFNNEKLFF.

This rearrangement joins TRBV20-1 to TRBJ2-3; TRBD1 matches at 7 bases. The germline V gene has CDR1 DFQATT and CDR2 SNEGSKA (reference sequence). This CDR3 is built from 14 residues. Unmatched junction bases numbered 5, after V lost 3 bases and J lost 2 bases. This CDR3 reads CSASRDSFTDTQYF. The CDR3 coding sequence is TGCAGTGCTAGTCGGGACAGCTTCACAGATACGCAGTATTTT.

The CDR3 is CASSLGQGFRQPQHF. CDR3 coding DNA: TGTGCCAGCAGCTTGGGTCAGGGGTTTCGTCAGCCCCAGCATTTT. This sequence joins TRBV5-6 and TRBJ1-5; D possibly corresponds to TRBD1 (6 bases). The CDR3 runs to 15 residues. The germline gives CDR1 SGHDT, CDR2 YYEEEE. V lost 0 bases to trimming and J lost 6 bases, with 13 bases between them.

This clone has a handful of counts. This sequence joins TRBV7-9 and TRBJ1-1; D call uncertain. Germline V CDR1 and CDR2: SEHNR, FQNEAQ (reference sequence). The CDR3 is 15 residues long. Trimming removed 5 bases at V and 7 bases at J, with 20 bases between. As DNA, the CDR3 is TGTGCCAGCAGCCCCAAACTCAGAGTTAGCAGTGAAGCTTTCTTT. It specifies CASSPKLRVSSEAFF.

The rearrangement joins TRBV14 to TRBJ2-7; TRBD1 matches 9 bases. The CDR3 consists of 16 residues. V dropped 3 bases and J dropped 9; count of bases not matched to a gene: 15. CDR1 and CDR2 (germline): SGHDN, FVKESK. Here the CDR3 reads CASSQWADRGRFPQYF. The CDR3, as DNA: TGTGCCAGCAGCCAGTGGGCCGACAGGGGGAGGTTCCCGCAGTACTTC. Together with reference TRBV14 and TRBJ2-7, the CDR3 gives the full variable domain: EAGVTQFPSHSVIEKGQTVTLRCDPISGHDNLYWYRRVMGKEIKFLLHFVKESKQDESGMPNNRFLAERTGGTYSTLKVQPAELEDSGVYFCASSQWADRGRFPQYFGPGTRLTVT.

This clone was observed a handful of times. The chain uses TRBV28 and TRBJ1-5; perhaps TRBD1 as D (5 bases). The length of the CDR3 is 12 residues. The V gene lost 5 bases and the J gene lost 7 bases, with 9 bases spanning the gap. Germline loops: CDR1 MDHEN, CDR2 SYDVKM. The CDR3: CASSQGGQPQHF. DNA for the CDR3: TGTGCCAGCAGTCAGGGAGGGCAGCCCCAGCATTTT. The full variable domain, with the rest looked up from reference TRBV28 and TRBJ1-5, is DVKVTQSSRYLVKRTGEKVFLECVQDMDHENMFWYRQDPGLGLRLIYFSYDVKMKEKGDIPEGYSVSREKKERFSLILESASTNQTSMYLCASSQGGQPQHFGDGTRLSIL.

The rearrangement joins TRBV3-1 (or the pseudogene TRBV3-2) to TRBJ1-5; no definite D call. Germline V lookup: CDR1 LGHDT, CDR2 YNNKEL (reference sequence). V was cut by 1 base and J by 6 bases, with 10 bases left in between. This CDR3 has 14 residues. Here the CDR3 reads CASSQVGEGQPQHF. CDR3 bases: TGTGCCAGCAGCCAAGTTGGGGAGGGTCAGCCCCAGCATTTT.

The chain couples TRBV18 to TRBJ1-5, with 9 positions matching TRBD1. The CDR3 is 15 amino acids. J gave up 3 bases and V 2 bases, and 2 bases lay outside the gene matches. Looked up from germline, CDR1 is KGHSH and CDR2 is LQKENI. The CDR3 is CASSPRDRVNQPQHF. The CDR3 DNA sequence: TGTGCCAGCTCACCAAGGGACAGGGTCAATCAGCCCCAGCATTTT.

The rearrangement joins TRBV5-1 to TRBJ1-4, with 7 bases identical to TRBD1. The CDR3 is 15 amino acids. With V trimmed by 4 bases and J by 2 bases, 5 bases remained unmatched. Germline V lookup: CDR1 SGHRS, CDR2 YFSETQ. Here the CDR3 DNA reads TGCGCCAGCAGCCCCACGGGACAGACTAATGAAAAACTGTTTTTT. Amino acids: CASSPTGQTNEKLFF.

The chain links TRBV7-9 to TRBJ1-4; possibly TRBD1 for D (5 bases). Germline CDR1 and CDR2: SEHNR and FQNEAQ (reference sequence). The CDR3 spans 15 residues. V was shortened by 4 bases and J by 3 bases, with 12 bases between the two germline ends. The CDR3 spells CASSWAGRPNEKLFF. The CDR3 DNA follows: TGTGCCAGCAGCTGGGCAGGGCGGCCTAATGAAAAACTGTTTTTT.

V usage is TRBV6-5 and J usage is TRBJ1-1; 7 bases line up with TRBD1. After removal of 5 bases from V and 2 bases from J, the junction contained 5 bases not matched to a gene. From germline, CDR1 is MNHEY and CDR2 SVGAGI. The CDR3 consists of 14 residues. For the CDR3, the DNA is TGTGCCAGCAGTAACAGGGGAGGAAACACTGAAGCTTTCTTT. Amino acids: CASSNRGGNTEAFF.

The rearrangement joins TRBV6-5 to TRBJ1-4, with 12 positions matching TRBD1. With V trimmed by 2 bases and J by 6 bases, 4 bases remained unmatched. This CDR3 is built from 16 residues. Germline lookup yields CDR1 MNHEY and CDR2 SVGAGI. CDR3 sequence (DNA): TGTGCCAGCAGTTACGCCGGGACAGGGGGCTATGAAAAACTGTTTTTT. Amino acid sequence: CASSYAGTGGYEKLFF.

V is TRBV4-2 and J is TRBJ2-2, with a possible D match to TRBD2 (6 bases). CDR3 length: 15 amino acids. Germline CDR1 reads LGHNA; CDR2 reads YNFKEQ. The V gene lost 1 base and the J gene lost 0 bases, with 6 bases spanning the gap. In nucleotides, the CDR3 is TGTGCCAGCAGCCAAGGCGGGGCGAACACCGGGGAGCTGTTTTTT. This gives the protein CASSQGGANTGELFF.

V gene TRBV6-5 combines with J gene TRBJ1-1, with TRBD1 as a possible D gene (6 bases). Germline V gene data show CDR1 as MNHEY and CDR2 as SVGAGI. V shed 6 bases and J shed 11 bases, with 16 bases lying between them. This CDR3 has 12 amino acids. CDR3 residues: CASRPTTGWAFF. The CDR3 nucleotides are TGTGCCAGCAGACCTACGACAGGTTGGGCTTTCTTT.

The rearrangement uses TRBV28 and TRBJ2-1, with TRBD2 matching over 9 bases. Unmatched junction bases numbered 16, after V lost 6 bases and J lost 10 bases. The CDR3 contains 16 residues. Germline-derived CDR1 and CDR2 are MDHEN and SYDVKM. CDR3 in amino acids: CASRGLPAGGPEEQFF. The CDR3 DNA reads as TGTGCCAGCAGGGGGTTGCCAGCGGGGGGCCCTGAGGAGCAGTTCTTC.

The chain employs TRBV28 and TRBJ2-7; a possible D gene is TRBD1 (5 bases). Trimming removed 6 bases from V and 3 bases from J, with 12 bases in between. This CDR3 spans 13 amino acids. Germline V gene data show CDR1 as MDHEN and CDR2 as SYDVKM. The DNA of the CDR3 is TGTGCCAGCAGAGTGGGCAGGGACTACGAGCAGTACTTC. This gives the protein CASRVGRDYEQYF.

The chain employs TRBV5-6 and TRBJ2-5, with no clear D. The CDR3 spans 14 residues. Trimming cost V 0 bases and J 3 bases, with 9 bases left between them. Germline values: CDR1 SGHDT, CDR2 YYEEEE. CDR3 DNA sequence: TGTGCCAGCAGCTTGGTCGGCCGGGAAGAGACCCAGTACTTC. It yields the protein CASSLVGREETQYF.

This clone appeared once. The V gene is TRBV5-6, the J gene TRBJ1-1, with 11 bases that match TRBD1. Germline CDR1 SGHDT, CDR2 YYEEEE. The CDR3 sequence is 19 residues long. V lost 2 bases and J lost 0; bases outside the gene matches: 12. The DNA of the CDR3 is TGTGCCAGCAGCTTCAGCCTCGGACAGGGGGCGGGATTGAACACTGAAGCTTTCTTT. Protein: CASSFSLGQGAGLNTEAFF.